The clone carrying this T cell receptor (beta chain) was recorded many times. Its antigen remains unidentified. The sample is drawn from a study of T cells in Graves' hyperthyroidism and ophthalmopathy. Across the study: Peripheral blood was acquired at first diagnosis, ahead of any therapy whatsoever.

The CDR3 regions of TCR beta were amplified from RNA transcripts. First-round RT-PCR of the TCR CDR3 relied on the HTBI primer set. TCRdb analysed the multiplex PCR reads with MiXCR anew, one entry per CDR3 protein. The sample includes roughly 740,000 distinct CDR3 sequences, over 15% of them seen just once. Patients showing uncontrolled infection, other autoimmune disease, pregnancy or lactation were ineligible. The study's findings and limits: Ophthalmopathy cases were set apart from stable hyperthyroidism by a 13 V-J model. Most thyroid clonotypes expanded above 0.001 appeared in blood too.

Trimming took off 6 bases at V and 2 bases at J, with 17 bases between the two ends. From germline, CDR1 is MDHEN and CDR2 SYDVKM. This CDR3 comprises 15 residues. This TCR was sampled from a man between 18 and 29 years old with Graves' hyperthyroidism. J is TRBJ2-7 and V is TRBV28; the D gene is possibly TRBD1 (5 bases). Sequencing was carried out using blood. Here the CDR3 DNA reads TGTGCCAGCAGCCTTGGGGCAGCCCCTACCTACGAGCAGTACTTC. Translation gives CASSLGAAPTYEQYF.